What follows are 23 T cell receptor beta chains derived from one specimen sequenced in a study of technical replicates of blood from a handful of donors (dated by TCRdb to 2016 to 2017). Preparation of the library involved the immunoSEQ multiplex PCR assay. In its TCRdb copy, this immuneACCESS table keeps in-frame sequences only and misses some clones. Where compared with another copy, unresolved V genes explain less than half of these, and the others have no known cause. Here the sample has 67,000 or so clones; 95% occur a single time. Together, the top ten hold less than 0.3% of the sample. Sample: T cells isolated from PBMCs. These receptors originate from a human donor in good health.

The CDR3 here is CASSLDRVGQTQYF. As DNA, the CDR3 is TGTGCCAGCAGCTTAGACAGGGTGGGACAGACCCAGTACTTC. The chain has TRBV7-8 and TRBJ2-5; tentative D call: TRBD1 (6 bases). V was trimmed by 1 base and J by 6 bases, leaving 12 bases between them. The CDR3 covers 14 residues. Per the germline V gene, CDR1 is SGHVS and CDR2 is FQNEAQ.

As concerns this clone: Mismatch with germline at one junction end may stem from a read error. V and J are TRBV6-4 and TRBJ1-2, with 9 bases matching TRBD1. The CDR3 has 17 residues. Germline V lookup: CDR1 MRHNA, CDR2 SNTAGT. The CDR3 is CAGSCPGQGSLCYGYTF. In nucleotides, the CDR3 is TGTGCCGGCAGTTGTCCGGGACAGGGAAGTCTTTGCTATGGCTACACCTTC.

The chain joins TRBV11-2 to TRBJ1-6; D might be TRBD1 (5 bases). Germline CDR1 reads SGHAT; CDR2 reads FQNNGV. V gave up 5 bases and J gave up 8 bases, with 16 bases separating them. This CDR3 comprises 15 residues. As DNA, the CDR3 is TGTGCCAGCAGCAGGGTGGAGGGGAGGCATTCACCCCTCCACTTT. Translation: CASSRVEGRHSPLHF.

The gene calls are TRBV4-2 and TRBJ1-2; maybe TRBD1 (5 bases). CDR1 and CDR2 from the germline V gene are LGHNA and YNFKEQ. V was clipped by 0 bases and J by 2 bases, with 13 bases between them. The CDR3 consists of 16 residues. The CDR3 loop is CASSQETGDVNYGYTF. In DNA, the CDR3 is TGTGCCAGCAGCCAAGAAACGGGGGATGTAAACTATGGCTACACCTTC.

V usage is TRBV27 and J usage is TRBJ2-5; 9 bases match TRBD2. Germline V gives CDR1 MNHEY, CDR2 SMNVEV (reference sequence). Trimming removed 5 bases from V and 5 bases from J; junction bases left unmatched: 9. The CDR3 extends over 15 amino acids. CDR3 DNA: TGTGCCAGCAGTCCCGAGCGGGGGGCTCGGGAGACCCAGTACTTC. This gives the protein CASSPERGARETQYF.

V gene TRBV11-2 combines with J gene TRBJ2-7; 13 bases line up with TRBD2. The germline V gene has CDR1 SGHAT and CDR2 FQNNGV. The J segment lost 4 bases and the V segment lost 0 bases, leaving 0 bases of the junction unmatched. The length of the CDR3 is 15 residues. The CDR3 coding sequence is TGTGCCAGCAGCTTAGAACTAGCGGGGGGGTACGAGCAGTACTTC. Protein sequence: CASSLELAGGYEQYF.

The chain links TRBV6-1 to TRBJ2-3; perhaps TRBD2 as D (6 bases). Trimming stripped 3 bases from V and 2 bases from J, with 18 bases between. Germline V gene sequence: CDR1 MNHNS, CDR2 SASEGT. The CDR3 runs 17 residues. The CDR3 protein is CASSERDSSTYTDTQYF. The DNA of the CDR3 is TGTGCCAGCAGTGAGCGGGACTCATCAACTTACACAGATACGCAGTATTTT.

The genes are TRBV19 and TRBJ2-7; TRBD2 matches at 10 bases. V shed 3 bases, J shed 3 bases, and the junction held 5 bases outside the gene matches. Looked up from germline, CDR1 is LNHDA and CDR2 is SQIVND (reference sequence). This CDR3 spans 15 amino acids. The CDR3 DNA follows: TGTGCCAGTAGTATCTTAGCGGGGGGATTCTACGAGCAGTACTTC. Protein: CASSILAGGFYEQYF.

This sequence joins TRBV7-9 and TRBJ2-7, with TRBD2 as a possible D gene (5 bases). The germline V gene encodes CDR1 SEHNR and CDR2 FQNEAQ (reference sequence). This CDR3 region has 15 residues. Trimming stripped 5 bases from V and 1 base from J, with 15 bases between. The CDR3 is CASSPSGRASYEQYF. The CDR3, as DNA: TGTGCCAGCAGCCCCTCTGGGCGGGCTTCCTACGAGCAGTACTTC.

This clone was picked up a small number of times. The V gene is TRBV30, the J gene TRBJ2-5; D unclear. The germline CDR1 and CDR2 sequences are GTSNPN and SVGIG (reference sequence). The germline V and J ends were trimmed by 2 bases and 5 bases, with 9 bases remaining between them. The CDR3 runs to 12 residues. This chain's CDR3 is CAWSYGQETQYF. For the CDR3, the DNA is TGTGCCTGGAGTTATGGTCAGGAGACCCAGTACTTC.

The CDR3 DNA follows: TGTGCCAGCAGCGTAGGGAGCAGCTTTCCCACAGATACGCAGTATTTT. Translation: CASSVGSSFPTDTQYF. This chain connects TRBV9 to TRBJ2-3; D gene unclear. CDR3 size: 16 residues. Germline V CDR1 and CDR2: SGDLS, YYNGEE. V was clipped by 0 bases and J by 2 bases, with 13 bases between them.

The chain is built from TRBV5-1 and TRBJ1-1; 9 bases fit TRBD1. The germline V gene has CDR1 SGHRS and CDR2 YFSETQ. The CDR3 has 15 residues. The V and J ends lost 0 bases and 5 bases, in that order; junction bases with no gene match: 5. CDR3 residues: CASSLGRTGVTEAFF. CDR3 sequence (DNA): TGCGCCAGCAGCTTGGGGCGGACAGGGGTAACTGAAGCTTTCTTT.

This chain joins TRBV5-1 and TRBJ2-3, with D tentatively TRBD2 (6 bases). This CDR3 is 16 amino acids long. V was cut by 0 bases and J by 4 bases, with 15 bases left in between. Germline V gene sequence: CDR1 SGHRS, CDR2 YFSETQ. The CDR3 coding sequence is TGCGCCAGCAGCTTGGCCGGGACTCCACCCGCAGATACGCAGTATTTT. This gives the protein CASSLAGTPPADTQYF.

In its sample, this clone was seen once. The V gene is TRBV10-2, the J gene TRBJ1-5; TRBD1 matches at 7 bases. Germline V gives CDR1 WSHSY, CDR2 SAAADI. Trimming cost V 7 bases and J 5 bases; bases outside gene matches: 11. The CDR3 has 15 amino acids. CDR3 region: CASTYGDSPYQPQHF. CDR3 nucleotides: TGCGCCAGCACCTATGGGGACAGTCCCTATCAGCCCCAGCATTTT.

In DNA, the CDR3 is TGTGCCAGTGCTGCCGGCCGAGGCTGGGACGAGCAGTACTTC. Translated, it gives CASAAGRGWDEQYF. The chain links TRBV6-1 to TRBJ2-7; D gene uncertain. The CDR3 has 14 residues. In germline, CDR1 is MNHNS, CDR2 SASEGT. The ends were cut back, 9 bases at V and 5 bases at J, with 20 bases in the middle.

The chain combines TRBV7-6 with TRBJ1-1, with 8 bases identical to TRBD1. This CDR3 has 18 amino acids. Germline V gives CDR1 SGHVS, CDR2 FNYEAQ. The V segment lost 1 base and the J segment 5 bases; nucleotides outside the gene matches: 15. CDR3 nucleotides: TGTGCCAGCAGCTTAGTGATCCGGGACAGGCAGGGGGGTACTGAAGCTTTCTTT. Translation gives CASSLVIRDRQGGTEAFF.

This rearrangement joins TRBV5-6 to TRBJ2-2; 7 bases line up with TRBD2. The CDR3 contains 16 residues. Germline V gene data show CDR1 as SGHDT and CDR2 as YYEEEE. V lost 1 base to trimming and J lost 5 bases; unmatched junction nucleotides: 8. DNA for the CDR3: TGTGCCAGCAGCTTGTTACTAGCGAGAGAAACCGGGGAGCTGTTTTTT. Its protein is CASSLLLARETGELFF.

This rearrangement joins TRBV2 to TRBJ2-5; 12 positions match TRBD1. In germline, CDR1 is SNHLY, CDR2 FYNNEI. There are 14 residues in the CDR3. V lost 6 bases to trimming and J lost 5 bases; unmatched junction nucleotides: 4. CDR3: CASRGQGAGETQYF. The DNA for the CDR3 is TGTGCCAGCAGGGGACAGGGGGCGGGTGAGACCCAGTACTTC.

The V call is TRBV5-6, the J call TRBJ2-3, with a possible D match to TRBD2 (5 bases). Germline CDR1 reads SGHDT; CDR2 reads YYEEEE. Trimming left V 6 bases short and J 2 bases short, with 19 bases between. There are 16 residues in the CDR3. The DNA of the CDR3 is TGTGCCAGCACCCGTCCCGGAGCGGATAACACAGATACGCAGTATTTT. It is translated as CASTRPGADNTDTQYF.

The chain joins TRBV4-2 to TRBJ2-5; D remains ambiguous. V lost 0 bases and J lost 1, with 6 bases in between. CDR3 length equals 14 residues. Per germline, CDR1 LGHNA and CDR2 YNFKEQ. The CDR3 DNA follows: TGTGCCAGCAGCCAAGATGCTAGCCAAGAGACCCAGTACTTC. Translation: CASSQDASQETQYF.

The CDR3 nucleotides read TGTGCCAGCAGTGTGGCCCATAACTATGGCTACACCTTC. It specifies CASSVAHNYGYTF. The chain links TRBV6-1 to TRBJ1-2; D remains unclear. Per germline, CDR1 MNHNS and CDR2 SASEGT. The CDR3 covers 13 residues. Trimming removed 4 bases at V and 1 base at J, with 7 bases between.

The chain employs TRBV7-2 and TRBJ2-3; 7 nucleotides match TRBD2. There are 15 residues in the CDR3. V lost 4 bases, J lost 1 base, and 5 bases stayed unmatched. The V gene's germline CDR1 is SGHTA and CDR2 FQGNSA. This chain's CDR3 is CASSWRAGGTDTQYF. CDR3 DNA: TGTGCCAGCAGCTGGCGGGCGGGGGGCACAGATACGCAGTATTTT.

The chain combines TRBV5-4 with TRBJ1-2, with a tentative D call TRBD1 (6 bases). CDR3 length: 15 amino acids. Trimming stripped 0 bases from V and 4 bases from J, with 13 bases between. Germline values: CDR1 SGHNT, CDR2 YYREEE (reference sequence). The CDR3 protein is CASSLAGGRPYGYTF. DNA of the CDR3: TGTGCCAGCAGCTTGGCCGGGGGGCGACCCTATGGCTACACCTTC.